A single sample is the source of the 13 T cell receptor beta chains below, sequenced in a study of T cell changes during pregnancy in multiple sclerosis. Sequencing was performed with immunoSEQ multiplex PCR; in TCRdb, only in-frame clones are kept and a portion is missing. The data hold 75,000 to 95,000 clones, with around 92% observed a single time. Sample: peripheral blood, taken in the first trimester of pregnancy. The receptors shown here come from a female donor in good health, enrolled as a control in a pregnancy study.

In nucleotides, the CDR3 is TGTGCCACCAGCAGTACCCCAGGGTCTGGGGCCAACGTCCTGACTTTC. Amino acid sequence: CATSSTPGSGANVLTF. J is TRBJ2-6 and V is TRBV15; maybe TRBD1 (5 bases). Trimming stripped 3 bases from V and 1 base from J, with 10 bases between. This CDR3 comprises 16 residues. Germline CDR1 reads LNHNV; CDR2 reads YYDKDF (reference sequence). Filled out from reference TRBV15 and TRBJ2-6, the complete variable domain reads DAMVIQNPRYQVTQFGKPVTLSCSQTLNHNVMYWYQQKSSQAPKLLFHYYDKDFNNEADTPDNFQSRRPNTSFCFLDIRSPGLGDTAMYLCATSSTPGSGANVLTFGAGSRLTVL.

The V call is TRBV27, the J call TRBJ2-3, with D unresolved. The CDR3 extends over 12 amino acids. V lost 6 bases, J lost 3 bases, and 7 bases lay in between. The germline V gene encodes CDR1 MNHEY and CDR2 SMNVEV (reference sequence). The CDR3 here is CASSQLTDTQYF. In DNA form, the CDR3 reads TGTGCCAGCAGCCAACTAACAGATACGCAGTATTTT.

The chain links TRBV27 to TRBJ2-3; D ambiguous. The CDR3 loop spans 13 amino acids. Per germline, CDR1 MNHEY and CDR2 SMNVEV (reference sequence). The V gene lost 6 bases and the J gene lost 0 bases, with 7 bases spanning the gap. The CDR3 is CASSTYSTDTQYF. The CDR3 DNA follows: TGTGCCAGCAGCACCTATAGCACAGATACGCAGTATTTT.

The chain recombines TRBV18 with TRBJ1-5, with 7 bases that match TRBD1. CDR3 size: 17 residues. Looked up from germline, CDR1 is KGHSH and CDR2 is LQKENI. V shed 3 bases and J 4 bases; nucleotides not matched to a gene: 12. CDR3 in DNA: TGTGCCAGCTCACCCCTACCGACCGACAGGGTTAATCAGCCCCAGCATTTT. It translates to CASSPLPTDRVNQPQHF.

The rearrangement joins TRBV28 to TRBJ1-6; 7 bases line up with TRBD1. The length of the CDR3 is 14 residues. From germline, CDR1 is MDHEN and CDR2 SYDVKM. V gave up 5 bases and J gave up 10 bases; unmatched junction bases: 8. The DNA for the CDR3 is TGTGCCAGCAGTCCTTACAGGGGAGGCTCACCCCTCCACTTT. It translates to CASSPYRGGSPLHF.

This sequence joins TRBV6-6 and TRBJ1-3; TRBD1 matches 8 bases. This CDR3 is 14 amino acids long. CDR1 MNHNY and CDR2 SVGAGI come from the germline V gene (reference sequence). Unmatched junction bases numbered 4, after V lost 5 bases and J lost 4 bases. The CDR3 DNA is TGTGCCAGCAGTCTCGGACAGGGAGGAAACACCATATATTTT. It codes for CASSLGQGGNTIYF.

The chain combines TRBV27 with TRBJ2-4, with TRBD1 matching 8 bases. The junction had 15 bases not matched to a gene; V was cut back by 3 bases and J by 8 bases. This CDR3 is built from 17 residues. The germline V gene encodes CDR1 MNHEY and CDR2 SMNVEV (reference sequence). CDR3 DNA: TGTGCCAGCAGTTTGGGCCAGGGGGCTCGAAAAGGTGACATTCAGTACTTC. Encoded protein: CASSLGQGARKGDIQYF.

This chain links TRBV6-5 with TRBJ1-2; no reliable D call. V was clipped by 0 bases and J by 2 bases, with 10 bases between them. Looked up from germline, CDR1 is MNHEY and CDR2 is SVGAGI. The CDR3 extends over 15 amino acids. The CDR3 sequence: CASSYSYGRNYGYTF. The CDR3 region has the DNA TGTGCCAGCAGTTACTCGTACGGCAGGAACTATGGCTACACCTTC.

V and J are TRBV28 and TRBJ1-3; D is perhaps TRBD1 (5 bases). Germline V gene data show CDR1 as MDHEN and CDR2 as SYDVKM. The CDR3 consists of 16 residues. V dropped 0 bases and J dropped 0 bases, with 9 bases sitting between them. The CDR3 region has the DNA TGTGCCAGCAGTTTATGGAACACAGGCTCTGGAAACACCATATATTTT. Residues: CASSLWNTGSGNTIYF. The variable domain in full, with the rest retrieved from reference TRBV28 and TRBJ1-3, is DVKVTQSSRYLVKRTGEKVFLECVQDMDHENMFWYRQDPGLGLRLIYFSYDVKMKEKGDIPEGYSVSREKKERFSLILESASTNQTSMYLCASSLWNTGSGNTIYFGEGSWLTVV.

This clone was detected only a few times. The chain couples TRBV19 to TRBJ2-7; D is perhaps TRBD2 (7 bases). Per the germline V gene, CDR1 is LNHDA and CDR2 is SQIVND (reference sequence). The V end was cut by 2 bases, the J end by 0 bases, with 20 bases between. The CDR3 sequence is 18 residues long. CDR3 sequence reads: CASSIRGETGEFSYEQYF. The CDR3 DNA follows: TGTGCCAGTAGTATACGGGGGGAGACAGGCGAATTCTCCTACGAGCAGTACTTC.

The CDR3 region has the DNA TGCGCCAGCAGCCTAAGGACAGGGTTGAACACTGAAGCTTTCTTT. Protein: CASSLRTGLNTEAFF. This chain links TRBV4-1 with TRBJ1-1; 8 bases match TRBD1. Trimming at V came to 4 bases and at J to 0 bases, leaving 4 bases not matched to a gene. Looked up from germline, CDR1 is MGHRA and CDR2 is YSYEKL. The CDR3 spans 15 residues.

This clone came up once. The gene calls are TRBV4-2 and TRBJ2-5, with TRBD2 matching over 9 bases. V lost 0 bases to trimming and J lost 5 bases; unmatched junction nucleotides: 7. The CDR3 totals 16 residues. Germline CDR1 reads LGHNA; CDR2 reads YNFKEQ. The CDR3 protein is CASSQDATSGGETQYF. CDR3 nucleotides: TGTGCCAGCAGCCAAGATGCGACTAGCGGCGGGGAGACCCAGTACTTC.

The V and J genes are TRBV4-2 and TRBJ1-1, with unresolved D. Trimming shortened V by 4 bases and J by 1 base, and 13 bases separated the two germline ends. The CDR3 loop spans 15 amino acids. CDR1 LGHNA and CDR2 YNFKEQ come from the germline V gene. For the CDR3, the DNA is TGTGCCAGCAGCCCAGAAGGCAGGCGGAACACTGAAGCTTTCTTT. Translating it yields CASSPEGRRNTEAFF.